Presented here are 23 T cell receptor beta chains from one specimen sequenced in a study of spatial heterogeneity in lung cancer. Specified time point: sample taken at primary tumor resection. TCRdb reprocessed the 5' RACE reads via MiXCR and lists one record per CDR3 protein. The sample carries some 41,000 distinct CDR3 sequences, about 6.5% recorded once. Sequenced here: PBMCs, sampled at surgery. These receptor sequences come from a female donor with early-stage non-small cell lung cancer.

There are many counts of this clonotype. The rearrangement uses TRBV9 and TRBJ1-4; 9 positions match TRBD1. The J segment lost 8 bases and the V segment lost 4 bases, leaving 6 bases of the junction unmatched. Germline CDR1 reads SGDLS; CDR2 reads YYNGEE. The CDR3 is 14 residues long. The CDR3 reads CASSTGGYQEKLFF. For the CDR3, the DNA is TGTGCCAGCAGCACAGGGGGCTATCAGGAAAAACTGTTTTTT.

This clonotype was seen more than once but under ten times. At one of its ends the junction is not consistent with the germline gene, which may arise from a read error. CDR3 bases: TGCAGCGTTCAGGCCGGGACAGGGTTAGAGGCACGGTTC. Residues: CSVQAGTGLEARF. This chain uses TRBV29-1 with TRBJ2-7; 9 nucleotides align to TRBD1. Per germline, CDR1 SQVTM and CDR2 ANQGSEA. This CDR3 spans 13 amino acids.

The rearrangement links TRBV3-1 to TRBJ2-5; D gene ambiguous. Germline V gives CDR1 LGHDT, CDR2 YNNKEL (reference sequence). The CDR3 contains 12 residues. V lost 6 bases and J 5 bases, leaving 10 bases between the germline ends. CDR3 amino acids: CASRQNLETQYF. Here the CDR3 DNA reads TGTGCCAGCAGACAAAATCTGGAGACCCAGTACTTC.

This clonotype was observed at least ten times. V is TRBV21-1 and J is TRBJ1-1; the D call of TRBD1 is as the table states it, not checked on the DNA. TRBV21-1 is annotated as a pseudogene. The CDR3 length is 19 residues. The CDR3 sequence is CASSSCNQGARGSDTEAFF. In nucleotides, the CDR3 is TGTGCCAGCAGCTCCTGCAACCAGGGGGCGCGCGGGTCGGACACTGAAGCTTTCTTT.

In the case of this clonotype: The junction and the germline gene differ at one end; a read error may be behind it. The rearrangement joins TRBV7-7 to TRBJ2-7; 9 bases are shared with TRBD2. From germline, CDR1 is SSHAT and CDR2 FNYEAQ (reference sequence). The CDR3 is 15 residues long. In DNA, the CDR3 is TGTGCTAGCAGCTTATCAAGCGGGGGGTTCTACGAGCAGTACTTC. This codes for CASSLSSGGFYEQYF.

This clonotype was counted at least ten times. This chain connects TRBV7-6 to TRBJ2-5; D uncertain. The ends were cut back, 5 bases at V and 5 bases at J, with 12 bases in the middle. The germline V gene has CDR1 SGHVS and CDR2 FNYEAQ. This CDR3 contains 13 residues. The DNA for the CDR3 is TGTGCCAGCAGCCCCGTAGAGTGGGAGACCCAGTACTTC. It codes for CASSPVEWETQYF. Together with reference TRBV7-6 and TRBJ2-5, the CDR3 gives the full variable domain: GAGVSQSPRYKVTKRGQDVALRCDPISGHVSLYWYRQALGQGPEFLTYFNYEAQQDKSGLPNDRFSAERPEGSISTLTIQRTEQRDSAMYRCASSPVEWETQYFGPGTRLLVL.

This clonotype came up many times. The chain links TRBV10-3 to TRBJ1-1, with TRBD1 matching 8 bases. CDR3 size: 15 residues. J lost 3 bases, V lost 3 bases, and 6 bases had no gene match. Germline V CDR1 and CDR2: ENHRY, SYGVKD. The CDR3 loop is CAISDQGARYTEAFF. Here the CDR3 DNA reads TGTGCCATCAGTGACCAGGGGGCGCGATACACTGAAGCTTTCTTT.

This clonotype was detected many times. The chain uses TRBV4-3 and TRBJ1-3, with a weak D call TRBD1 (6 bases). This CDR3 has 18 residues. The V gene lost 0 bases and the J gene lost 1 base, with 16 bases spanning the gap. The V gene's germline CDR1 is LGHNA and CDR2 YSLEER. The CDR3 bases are TGCGCCAGCAGCCAAGAAGTGACAGGATACCCTTCTGGAAACACCATATATTTT. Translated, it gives CASSQEVTGYPSGNTIYF.

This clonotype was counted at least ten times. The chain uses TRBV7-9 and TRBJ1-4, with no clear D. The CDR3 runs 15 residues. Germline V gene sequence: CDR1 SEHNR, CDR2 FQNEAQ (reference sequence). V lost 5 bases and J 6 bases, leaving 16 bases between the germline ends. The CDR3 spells CASSPESRGDEKLFF. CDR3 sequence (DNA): TGTGCCAGCAGCCCTGAGAGCCGGGGAGATGAAAAACTGTTTTTT.

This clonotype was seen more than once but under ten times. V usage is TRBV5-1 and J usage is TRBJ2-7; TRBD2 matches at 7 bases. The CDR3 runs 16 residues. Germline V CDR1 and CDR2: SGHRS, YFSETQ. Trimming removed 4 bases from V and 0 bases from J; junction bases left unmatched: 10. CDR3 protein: CASSRGGAKSSYEQYF. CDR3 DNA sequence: TGCGCCAGCAGCCGCGGGGGAGCAAAGAGCTCCTACGAGCAGTACTTC.

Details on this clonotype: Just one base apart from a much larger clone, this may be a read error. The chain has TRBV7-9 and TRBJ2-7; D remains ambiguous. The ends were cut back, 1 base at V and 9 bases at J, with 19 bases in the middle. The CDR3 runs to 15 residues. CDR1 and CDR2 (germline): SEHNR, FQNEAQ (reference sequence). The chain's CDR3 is CASSLERLSYKGQYF. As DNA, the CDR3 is TGTGCCAGCAGCTTAGAACGGCTGTCCTACAAGGGGCAGTACTTC.

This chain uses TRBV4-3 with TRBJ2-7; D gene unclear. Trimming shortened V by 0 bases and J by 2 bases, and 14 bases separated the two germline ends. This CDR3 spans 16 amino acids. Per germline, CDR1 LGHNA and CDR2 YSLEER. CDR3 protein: CASSQDASARPYEQYF. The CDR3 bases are TGCGCCAGCAGCCAAGATGCGTCAGCTAGGCCCTACGAGCAGTACTTC.

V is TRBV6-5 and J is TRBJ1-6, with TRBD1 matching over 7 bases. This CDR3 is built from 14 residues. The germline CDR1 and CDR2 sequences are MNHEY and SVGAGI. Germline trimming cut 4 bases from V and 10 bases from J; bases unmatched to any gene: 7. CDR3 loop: CASSSQGMGSPLHF. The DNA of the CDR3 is TGTGCCAGCAGTTCACAGGGGATGGGGTCACCCCTCCACTTT.

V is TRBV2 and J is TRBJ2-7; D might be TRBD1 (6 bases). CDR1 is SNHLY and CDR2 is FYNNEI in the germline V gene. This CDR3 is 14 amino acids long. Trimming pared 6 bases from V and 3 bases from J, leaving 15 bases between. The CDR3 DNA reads TGTGCCAGCAGCCTTCAGGGGCAGGGCTACGAGCAGTACTTC. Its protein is CASSLQGQGYEQYF.

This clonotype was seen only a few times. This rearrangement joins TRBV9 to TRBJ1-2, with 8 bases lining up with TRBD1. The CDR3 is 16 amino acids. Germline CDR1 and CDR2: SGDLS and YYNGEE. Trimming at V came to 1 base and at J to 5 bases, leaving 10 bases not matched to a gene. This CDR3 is CASSVRERTGSYGYTF. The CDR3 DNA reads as TGTGCCAGCAGCGTAAGAGAACGGACAGGGTCGTATGGCTACACCTTC.

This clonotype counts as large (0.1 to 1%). The CDR3 DNA follows: TGTGCCAGCAGCTCCCCGACAGGGGTAATCCACGAGCAGTACTTC. It is translated as CASSSPTGVIHEQYF. The chain has TRBV7-6 and TRBJ2-7; 8 bases agree with TRBD1. Germline values: CDR1 SGHVS, CDR2 FNYEAQ. J gave up 5 bases and V 4 bases, and 10 bases lay outside the gene matches. The CDR3 length is 15 residues.

CDR3 coding DNA: TGTGCCAGCAGCAGGCAAGGGATAGACATTCAGTACTTC. Its protein is CASSRQGIDIQYF. The chain has TRBV21-1 and TRBJ2-4. TRBV21-1 is a recognized pseudogene. The CDR3 totals 13 residues.

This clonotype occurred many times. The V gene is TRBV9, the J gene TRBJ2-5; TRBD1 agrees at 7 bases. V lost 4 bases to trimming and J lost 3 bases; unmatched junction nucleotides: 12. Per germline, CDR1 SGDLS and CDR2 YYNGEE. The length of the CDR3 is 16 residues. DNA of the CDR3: TGTGCCAGCAGCCCCGGGACAGAAGGGACCAAAGAGACCCAGTACTTC. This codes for CASSPGTEGTKETQYF.

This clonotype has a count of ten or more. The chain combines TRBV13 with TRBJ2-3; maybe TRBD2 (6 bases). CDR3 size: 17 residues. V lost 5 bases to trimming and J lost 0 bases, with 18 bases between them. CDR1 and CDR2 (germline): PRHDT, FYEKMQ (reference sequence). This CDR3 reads CASSGPTSTRSTDTQYF. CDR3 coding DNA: TGTGCCAGCAGCGGTCCGACTTCGACTAGAAGCACAGATACGCAGTATTTT.

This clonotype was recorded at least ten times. The CDR3 region has the DNA TGCGCCAGCAGTGCACGGACAGGGGGGGACGAGCAGTACTTC. This translates into CASSARTGGDEQYF. V is TRBV10-1 and J is TRBJ2-7; 10 bases map to TRBD1. This CDR3 is built from 14 residues. Germline V gene sequence: CDR1 WNHNN, CDR2 SYGVQD (reference sequence). V shed 4 bases and J 5 bases; nucleotides not matched to a gene: 5.

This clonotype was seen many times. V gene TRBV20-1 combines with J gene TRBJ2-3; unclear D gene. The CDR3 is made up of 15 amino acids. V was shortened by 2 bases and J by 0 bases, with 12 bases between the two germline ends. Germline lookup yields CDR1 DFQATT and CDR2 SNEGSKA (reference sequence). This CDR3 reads CSARRSAASTDTQYF. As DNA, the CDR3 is TGCAGTGCTAGAAGGTCAGCCGCTAGCACAGATACGCAGTATTTT.

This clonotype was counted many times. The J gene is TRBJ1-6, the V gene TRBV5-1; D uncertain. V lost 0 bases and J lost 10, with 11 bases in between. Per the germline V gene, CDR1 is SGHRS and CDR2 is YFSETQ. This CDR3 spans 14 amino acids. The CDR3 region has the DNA TGCGCCAGCAGCTTGGAGACAAGAGAATCACCCCTCCACTTT. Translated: CASSLETRESPLHF.

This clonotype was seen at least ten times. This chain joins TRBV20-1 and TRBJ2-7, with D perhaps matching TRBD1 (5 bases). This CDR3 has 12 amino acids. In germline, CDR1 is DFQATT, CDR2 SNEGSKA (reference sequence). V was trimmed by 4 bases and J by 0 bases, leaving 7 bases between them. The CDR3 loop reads CSANRNSYEQYF. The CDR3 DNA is TGCAGTGCTAACAGGAACTCCTACGAGCAGTACTTC.